A selection of T cell receptor beta chains follows, all from one sample in a study of shared clonotypes between healthy human individuals. Profiling relied on immunoSEQ multiplex PCR, and the TCRdb table lists in-frame clones only, not all of them. The sample lists about half a million clones; around 77% were seen once. Sequenced input: PBMCs. The receptors were gathered from a woman aged 40 to 55 in good health. Some clones in this sample may be carry-over from other donors' samples. Both conserved end residues are part of each CDR3. D genes are given only for firm matches. Size values are once, few and many counts, or a class for expanded clones, and some rows have none.

TRBJ2-7 | TRBD2 | once | TRBV5-8 | TGTGCCAGCAGCTTTCGGACTAGCCCCTACGAGCAGTACTTC | CASSFRTSPYEQYF
TRBJ1-5 | . | . | TRBV18 | TGTGCCAGCTCACCAGAGGGAAATCAGCCCCAGCATTTT | CASSPEGNQPQHF
TRBJ1-2 | TRBD1 | . | TRBV7-9 | TGTGCCAGCAGCTTACAGGGGGCAGTAGGCTACACCTTC | CASSLQGAVGYTF
TRBJ1-4 | . | . | TRBV28 | TGTGCCAGCAGTTCCCGGGGGGCCCCAACTAATGAAAAACTGTTTTTT | CASSSRGAPTNEKLFF
TRBJ2-4 | . | . | TRBV30 | TGTGCCTGGAGTGGGGGGGCCAAAAACATTCAGTACTTC | CAWSGGAKNIQYF
TRBJ2-7 | TRBD2 | . | TRBV10-3 | TGTGCCAGCTCATTTAGCGGGAGGTATTACGAGCAGTACTTC | CASSFSGRYYEQYF
TRBJ2-7 | . | . | TRBV27 | TGTGCCAGCAGTTGGGCATCCACCTACGAGCAGTACTTC | CASSWASTYEQYF
TRBJ1-2 | . | many | TRBV13 | TGTGCCAGCAGCTTAAAGGGGGACTATGGCTACACCTTC | CASSLKGDYGYTF
TRBJ1-1 | TRBD1 | . | TRBV7-2 | TGTGCCAGCAGCTTAGCTTCCGGGACAGTTGGAGCTTTCTTT | CASSLASGTVGAFF
TRBJ2-2 | TRBD2 | . | TRBV18 | TGTGCCAGCTCACAAACTAGCGGGAGGCACACCGGGGAGCTGTTTTTT | CASSQTSGRHTGELFF
TRBJ2-7 | TRBD2 | . | TRBV7-6 | TGTGCCAGCAGCTTCGGACTAGCGGGAGGAACCTACGAGCAGTACTTC | CASSFGLAGGTYEQYF
TRBJ1-1 | . | . | TRBV9 | TGTGCCAGCAGCCCAAGGGACTTGAACACTGAAGCTTTCTTT | CASSPRDLNTEAFF
TRBJ1-2 | . | . | TRBV30 | TGTGCCTGGAGTGTACTCCAGGGCTATGGCTACACCTTC | CAWSVLQGYGYTF
TRBJ2-7 | TRBD2 | once | TRBV5-5 | TGTGCCAGCAGCTCTAGCGGGAGCTCCTACGAGCAGTACTTC | CASSSSGSSYEQYF
TRBJ1-3 | TRBD1 | . | TRBV28 | TGTGCCAGCAGTTCCTCCGGACAGGGCTCTGGAAACACCATATATTTT | CASSSSGQGSGNTIYF
TRBJ1-5 | . | . | TRBV4-1 | TGCGCCAGCAGCCAAGGAGGGCAACCCGTTAACCGAAATCAGCCCCAGCATTTT | CASSQGGQPVNRNQPQHF
TRBJ2-7 | . | . | TRBV28 | TGTGCCAGCATGTTGGGACCCGTCACAGCCGAGCAGTACTTC | CASMLGPVTAEQYF
TRBJ1-5 | . | . | TRBV6-1 | TGTGCCAGCACCATCAATGGGGTAGGGGATCAGCCCCAGCATTTT | CASTINGVGDQPQHF
TRBJ1-2 | TRBD1 | . | TRBV18 | TGTGCCAGCTCACCGCGACAGGGCTATGGCTACACCTTC | CASSPRQGYGYTF
TRBJ1-4 | . | . | TRBV5-5 | TGTGCCAGCAGCTTGCTGAGTAGGGAAAAACTGTTTTTT | CASSLLSREKLFF
TRBJ2-5 | . | . | TRBV25-1 | TGTGCCAGCAGCGGATCCTCCCTTCCCAGGGGTGGGGTTGAGACCCAGTACTTC | CASSGSSLPRGGVETQYF
TRBJ1-4 | . | . | TRBV28 | TGTGCCAGCAGCAAGGGGGTACATGAAAAACTGTTTTTT | CASSKGVHEKLFF
TRBJ1-2 | . | . | TRBV9 | TGTGCCAGCAGCGGGGGCCGCTATGGCTACACCTTC | CASSGGRYGYTF
TRBJ1-3 | . | . | TRBV2 | TGTGCCAGCAGTCTCGACAGTGCTGGAAACACCATATATTTT | CASSLDSAGNTIYF
TRBJ2-3 | TRBD1 | . | TRBV6-5 | TGTGCCAGCAGGCGGGGACAGGGGGGCGCAGATACGCAGTATTTT | CASRRGQGGADTQYF
TRBJ1-5 | . | . | TRBV30 | TGTGCCTGGAGTGGTTCACTGGGACGTCAGCCCCAGCATTTT | CAWSGSLGRQPQHF
TRBJ2-5 | . | few | TRBV2 | TGTGCCAGCAGGACCCAGACAGGGACGGGGGGAGAGACCCAGTACTTC | CASRTQTGTGGETQYF
TRBJ2-3 | TRBD2 | . | TRBV11-2 | TGTGCCAGCAGAAGCGGGGTCACAGATACGCAGTATTTT | CASRSGVTDTQYF
TRBJ1-2 | . | . | TRBV9 | TGTGCCAGCAGCGCCGAGACCGACTATGGCTACACCTTC | CASSAETDYGYTF
TRBJ2-5 | . | . | TRBV5-4 | TGTGCCAGCAGCTTGGTCGGCGAGACCCAGTACTTC | CASSLVGETQYF
TRBJ2-3 | . | . | TRBV29-1 | TGCAGCGTCCAAGGCGGAGATACGCAGTATTTT | CSVQGGDTQYF
TRBJ1-1 | . | few | TRBV28 | TGTGCCAGCAGTTTATTGGCTGGGGCGGGCACTGAAGCTTTCTTT | CASSLLAGAGTEAFF
TRBJ2-7 | TRBD2 | . | TRBV19 | TGTGCCAGTAGTGGACTAGCGGGGGACTACGAGCAGTACTTC | CASSGLAGDYEQYF
TRBJ1-4 | . | . | TRBV5-1 | TGCGCCAGCAGCTGGGCGCCCCAAGGGGGGGGTGAAAAACTGTTTTTT | CASSWAPQGGGEKLFF
TRBJ1-2 | . | . | TRBV19 | TGTGCCAGTAGTATCTCTCTGAGGGGACACTATGGCTACACCTTC | CASSISLRGHYGYTF
TRBJ2-3 | TRBD2 | . | TRBV4-1 | TGCGCCAGCAGCCCTGGGAGCGGGAGAACAGATACGCAGTATTTT | CASSPGSGRTDTQYF
TRBJ2-7 | . | . | TRBV7-2 | TGTGCCAGCAGCCATATCGGGGGCAACTACTACGAGCAGTACTTC | CASSHIGGNYYEQYF
TRBJ1-2 | . | once | TRBV30 | TGTGCCTGGAGTGTATTCGCCGGCAGGGGCGCTGGCTACACCTTC | CAWSVFAGRGAGYTF
TRBJ2-7 | . | . | TRBV28 | TGTGCCAGCAGTTTACTTGACGGGACGGGCCACTACGAGCAGTGCTTC | CASSLLDGTGHYEQCF
TRBJ2-3 | TRBD2 | . | TRBV30 | TGTGCCTGGCAGACAGGGAGGAGGTCTAGCGGGAGCCCAGATACGCAGTATTTT | CAWQTGRRSSGSPDTQYF
TRBJ2-7 | . | . | TRBV18 | TGTGCCAGCTCACCAAACAGGGACCTAACCTACGAGCAGTACTTC | CASSPNRDLTYEQYF
TRBJ2-5 | TRBD2 | . | TRBV19 | TGTGCCAGTAAAGCGGGAGGGCCGGAAGAGACCCAGTACTTC | CASKAGGPEETQYF
TRBJ2-5 | TRBD2 | . | TRBV18 | TGTGCCAGCTCACCGGGACTAGCGGGAGAGACCCAGTACTTC | CASSPGLAGETQYF
TRBJ2-5 | TRBD1 | . | TRBV11-3 | TGTGCCAGCAGCTTAGATCCGACAGGGGGCGGCCAAGAGACCCAGTACTTC | CASSLDPTGGGQETQYF
TRBJ2-3 | . | . | TRBV11-3 | TGTGCCAGCAGCTTACGCACGAGCACAGATACGCAGTATTTT | CASSLRTSTDTQYF
TRBJ2-5 | . | . | TRBV10-3 | TGTGCCATCAAAGGGCAGGAGGGCCAAGAGACCCAGTACTTC | CAIKGQEGQETQYF
TRBJ2-7 | TRBD1 | . | TRBV28 | TGTGCCAGCAGCGCGCATCCGGGACAGGGGGTGGGAGACGCATACGAGCAGTACTTC | CASSAHPGQGVGDAYEQYF
TRBJ2-5 | TRBD2 | . | TRBV5-1 | TGCGCCAGCAGCACGGGACTAGCGGGGCCTATCCAAGAGACCCAGTACTTC | CASSTGLAGPIQETQYF
TRBJ2-1 | . | . | TRBV11-3 | TGTGCCAGCAGCTTAGGGAGGGGGGATGAGCAGTTCTTC | CASSLGRGDEQFF
TRBJ2-2 | . | . | TRBV4-2 | TGTGCCAGCAGCCAAGATAGGCGACAAGAGACCGGGGAGCTGTTTTTT | CASSQDRRQETGELFF
TRBJ2-1 | TRBD2 | once | TRBV27 | TGTGCCAGCAGTTTAGGACTAGCGGGGAATGAGCAGTTCTTC | CASSLGLAGNEQFF
TRBJ2-3 | . | . | TRBV9 | TGTGCCAGCAGCAATACGGCCCAGGGAGGATCAGATACGCAGTATTTT | CASSNTAQGGSDTQYF
TRBJ2-7 | TRBD2 | . | TRBV4-2 | TGTGCCAGCAGCCAAAACCTAGCGGGAGGTTCCTTTACCTACGAGCAGTACTTC | CASSQNLAGGSFTYEQYF